This T cell receptor (beta chain) was recorded in a study of early T cells in non-severe SARS-CoV-2 infection. This clonotype appeared many times. From the 5' RACE reads, TCRdb called clonotypes with MiXCR, one entry per CDR3 protein. The data contain under 30,000 distinct CDR3 sequences, 4.5% to 7% of them singletons. Germline lookup yields CDR1 MGHRA and CDR2 YSYEKL. Trimming left V 0 bases short and J 7 bases short, with 7 bases between. The CDR3 consists of 13 residues. The gene calls are TRBV4-1 and TRBJ1-5, with D unclear. The source of this sequence is an adult who was a healthcare worker with PCR-confirmed SARS-CoV-2 infection or an uninfected control (not recorded which). Sequenced input: whole blood. CDR3 in amino acids: CASSQDPAQPQHF. CDR3 coding DNA: TGCGCCAGCAGCCAAGATCCAGCCCAGCCCCAGCATTTT.